The 6 T cell receptor beta chains given below trace back to one sample, sequenced in a study of shared clonotypes between healthy human individuals. CD45RO-negative, CCR7-positively selected cells formed the naive CD8 fraction, excluding terminally differentiated effector memory CD45RA+ cells. Only in-frame clones appear in the TCRdb table, and some are missing; sequencing was by immunoSEQ multiplex PCR. The data contain 1.5 million to 2.5 million clones, around 96% of them singletons. Sequencing used naive CD8+ T cells sorted from blood. The receptor set was obtained from a young man in good health.

The genes are TRBV27 and TRBJ2-5, with TRBD1 matching 8 bases. Trimming cost V 5 bases and J 1 base; bases outside gene matches: 12. The CDR3 is 17 residues long. Germline V gives CDR1 MNHEY, CDR2 SMNVEV (reference sequence). The CDR3 DNA follows: TGTGCCAGCAGTCCCTGGGCAGACAGGGGCCCCCAAGAGACCCAGTACTTC. This codes for CASSPWADRGPQETQYF.

This sequence joins TRBV4-3 and TRBJ2-2; perhaps TRBD1 as D (5 bases). Trimming took off 0 bases at V and 1 base at J, with 12 bases between the two ends. The germline V gene encodes CDR1 LGHNA and CDR2 YSLEER. The CDR3 is made up of 17 amino acids. CDR3 sequence (DNA): TGCGCCAGCAGCCAAGATCGTAGGACATGGAACACCGGGGAGCTGTTTTTT. This codes for CASSQDRRTWNTGELFF.

Note on this clone: At the DNA level, this CDR3 is encoded by other sequences in the same sample as well. The chain employs TRBV30 and TRBJ1-2; 7 bases map to TRBD1. The CDR3 sequence is 13 residues long. Germline V gene sequence: CDR1 GTSNPN, CDR2 SVGIG (reference sequence). The V and J ends lost 3 bases and 5 bases, in that order; junction bases with no gene match: 6. The CDR3 nucleotides are TGTGCCTGGAGCGTAGGGACAGCATATGGCTACACCTTC. Its protein product is CAWSVGTAYGYTF.

With regard to this clone: In the same sample, other DNA sequences code for this CDR3. This chain links TRBV9 with TRBJ2-7; D is unresolved. Germline CDR1 SGDLS, CDR2 YYNGEE. This CDR3 is built from 14 residues. V dropped 0 bases and J dropped 1 base, with 8 bases sitting between them. The CDR3 loop reads CASSVGTLSYEQYF. The CDR3 DNA follows: TGTGCCAGCAGCGTAGGAACGTTATCCTACGAGCAGTACTTC.

J is TRBJ2-5 and V is TRBV5-1, with D perhaps TRBD2 (7 bases). Germline V gene lookup returns CDR1 SGHRS and CDR2 YFSETQ. The V end lost 1 base, the J end lost 5 bases, and 12 bases lay between the germline ends. The CDR3 is 14 residues long. CDR3 in DNA: TGCGCCAGCAGCTTGTGGGGGGGCGGCGAGACCCAGTACTTC. It codes for CASSLWGGGETQYF. Full variable domain (missing parts from reference TRBV5-1 and TRBJ2-5): KAGVTQTPRYLIKTRGQQVTLSCSPISGHRSVSWYQQTPGQGLQFLFEYFSETQRNKGNFPGRFSGRQFSNSRSEMNVSTLELGDSALYLCASSLWGGGETQYFGPGTRLLVL.

The chain combines TRBV4-3 with TRBJ2-3; 11 bases are a match to TRBD2. V lost 4 bases to trimming and J lost 3 bases; unmatched junction nucleotides: 9. Germline V lookup: CDR1 LGHNA, CDR2 YSLEER. The CDR3 is made up of 17 amino acids. In DNA form, the CDR3 reads TGCGCCAGCAGCCTCGAACTAGCGGGAGCGGAGACAGATACGCAGTATTTT. Protein sequence: CASSLELAGAETDTQYF.